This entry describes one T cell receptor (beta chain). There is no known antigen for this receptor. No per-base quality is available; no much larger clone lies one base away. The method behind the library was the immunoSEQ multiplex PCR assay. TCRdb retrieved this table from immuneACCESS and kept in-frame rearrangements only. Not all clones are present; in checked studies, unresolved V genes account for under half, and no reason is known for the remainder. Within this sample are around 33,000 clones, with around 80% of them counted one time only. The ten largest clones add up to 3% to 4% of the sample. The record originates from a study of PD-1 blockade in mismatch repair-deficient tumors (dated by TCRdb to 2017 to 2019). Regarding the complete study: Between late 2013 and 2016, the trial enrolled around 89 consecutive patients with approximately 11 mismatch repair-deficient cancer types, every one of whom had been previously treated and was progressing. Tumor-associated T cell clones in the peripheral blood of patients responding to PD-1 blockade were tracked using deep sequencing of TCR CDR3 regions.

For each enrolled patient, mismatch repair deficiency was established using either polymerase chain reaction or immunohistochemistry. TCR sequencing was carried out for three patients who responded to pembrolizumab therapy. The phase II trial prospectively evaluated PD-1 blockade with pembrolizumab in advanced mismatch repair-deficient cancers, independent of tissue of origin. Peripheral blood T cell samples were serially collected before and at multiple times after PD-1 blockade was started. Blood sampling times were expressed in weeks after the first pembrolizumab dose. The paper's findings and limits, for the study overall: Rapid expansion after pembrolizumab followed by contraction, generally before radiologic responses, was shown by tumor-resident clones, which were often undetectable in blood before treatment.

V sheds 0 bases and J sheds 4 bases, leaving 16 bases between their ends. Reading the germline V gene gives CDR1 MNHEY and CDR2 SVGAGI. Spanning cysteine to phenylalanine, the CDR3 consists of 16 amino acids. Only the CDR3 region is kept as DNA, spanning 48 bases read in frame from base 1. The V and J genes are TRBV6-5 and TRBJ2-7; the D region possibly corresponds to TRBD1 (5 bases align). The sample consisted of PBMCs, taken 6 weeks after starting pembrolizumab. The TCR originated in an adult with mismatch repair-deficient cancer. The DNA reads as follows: TGTGCCAGCAGTTACTCGATAGGTCAGGGTAGATACGAGCAGTACTTC. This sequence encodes CASSYSIGQGRYEQYF.